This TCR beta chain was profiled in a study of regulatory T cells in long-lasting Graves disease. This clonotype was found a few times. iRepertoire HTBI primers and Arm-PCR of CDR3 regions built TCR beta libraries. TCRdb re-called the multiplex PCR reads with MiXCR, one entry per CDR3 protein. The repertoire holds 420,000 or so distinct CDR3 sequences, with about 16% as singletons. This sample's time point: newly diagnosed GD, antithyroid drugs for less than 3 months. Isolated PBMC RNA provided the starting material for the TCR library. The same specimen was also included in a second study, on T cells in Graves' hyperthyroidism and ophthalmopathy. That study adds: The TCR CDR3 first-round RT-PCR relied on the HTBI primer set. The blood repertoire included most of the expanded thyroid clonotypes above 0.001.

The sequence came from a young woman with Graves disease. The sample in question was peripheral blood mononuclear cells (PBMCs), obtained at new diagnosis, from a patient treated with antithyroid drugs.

The CDR3 loop is CASSQGAGGMSEQFF. The CDR3 DNA sequence: TGCGCCAGCAGCCAAGGGGCAGGGGGCATGAGTGAGCAGTTCTTC. The chain joins TRBV4-1 to TRBJ2-1, with 8 bases matching TRBD1. The CDR3 contains 15 residues. Germline V gene sequence: CDR1 MGHRA, CDR2 YSYEKL. The V segment lost 1 base and the J segment 9 bases; nucleotides outside the gene matches: 8.